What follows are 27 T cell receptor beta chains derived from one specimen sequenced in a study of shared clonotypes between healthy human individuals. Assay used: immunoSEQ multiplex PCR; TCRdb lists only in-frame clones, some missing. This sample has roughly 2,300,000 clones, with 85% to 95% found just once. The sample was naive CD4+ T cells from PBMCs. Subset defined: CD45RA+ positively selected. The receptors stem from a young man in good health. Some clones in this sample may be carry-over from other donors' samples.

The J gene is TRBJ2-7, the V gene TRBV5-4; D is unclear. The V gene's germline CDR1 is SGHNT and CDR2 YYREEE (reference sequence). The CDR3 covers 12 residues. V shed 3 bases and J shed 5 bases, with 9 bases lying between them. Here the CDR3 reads CASSWPSDEQYF. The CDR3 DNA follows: TGTGCCAGCAGCTGGCCCTCTGACGAGCAGTACTTC.

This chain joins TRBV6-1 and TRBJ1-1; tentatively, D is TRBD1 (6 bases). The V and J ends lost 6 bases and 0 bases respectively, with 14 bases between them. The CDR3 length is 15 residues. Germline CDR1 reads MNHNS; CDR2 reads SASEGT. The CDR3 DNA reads TGTGCCAGCAGCCCAAGGGGGGGGATGAACACTGAAGCTTTCTTT. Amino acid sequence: CASSPRGGMNTEAFF.

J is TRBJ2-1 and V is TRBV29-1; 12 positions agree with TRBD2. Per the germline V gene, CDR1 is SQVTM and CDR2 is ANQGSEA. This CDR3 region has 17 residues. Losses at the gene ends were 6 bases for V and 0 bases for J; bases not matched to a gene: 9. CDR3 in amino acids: CSVGGLAGFSSYNEQFF. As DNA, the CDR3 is TGCAGCGTAGGAGGACTAGCGGGATTCAGCTCCTACAATGAGCAGTTCTTC.

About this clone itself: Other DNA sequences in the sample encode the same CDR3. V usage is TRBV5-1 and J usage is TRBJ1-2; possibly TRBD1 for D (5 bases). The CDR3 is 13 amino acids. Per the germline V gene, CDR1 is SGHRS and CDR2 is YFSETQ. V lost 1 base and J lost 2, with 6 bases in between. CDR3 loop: CASSLRQNYGYTF. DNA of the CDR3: TGCGCCAGCAGCTTGCGACAGAACTATGGCTACACCTTC.

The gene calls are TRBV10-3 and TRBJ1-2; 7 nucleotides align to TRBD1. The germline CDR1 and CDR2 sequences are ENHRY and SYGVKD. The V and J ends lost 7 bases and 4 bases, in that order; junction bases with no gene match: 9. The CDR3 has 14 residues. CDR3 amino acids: CAINLDRAGYGYTF. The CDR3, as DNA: TGTGCCATCAACCTAGACAGGGCCGGCTATGGCTACACCTTC.

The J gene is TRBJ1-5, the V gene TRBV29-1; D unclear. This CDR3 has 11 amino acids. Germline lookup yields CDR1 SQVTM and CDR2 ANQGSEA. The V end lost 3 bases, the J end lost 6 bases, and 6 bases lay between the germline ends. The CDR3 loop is CSVEVLQPQHF. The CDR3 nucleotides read TGCAGCGTTGAGGTGCTTCAGCCCCAGCATTTT.

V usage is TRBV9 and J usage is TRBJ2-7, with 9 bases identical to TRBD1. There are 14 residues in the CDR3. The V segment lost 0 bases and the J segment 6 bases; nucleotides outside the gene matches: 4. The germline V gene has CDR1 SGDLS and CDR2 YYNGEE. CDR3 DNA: TGTGCCAGCAGCGTAGGTGGACAGGGGATCGAGCAGTACTTC. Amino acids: CASSVGGQGIEQYF.

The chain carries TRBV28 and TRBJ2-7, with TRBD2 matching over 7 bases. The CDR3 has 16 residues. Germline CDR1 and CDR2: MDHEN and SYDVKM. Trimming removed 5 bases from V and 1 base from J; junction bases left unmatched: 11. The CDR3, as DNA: TGTGCCAGCAGTGCAGCTAGCGGAACTAAATCCTACGAGCAGTACTTC. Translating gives CASSAASGTKSYEQYF.

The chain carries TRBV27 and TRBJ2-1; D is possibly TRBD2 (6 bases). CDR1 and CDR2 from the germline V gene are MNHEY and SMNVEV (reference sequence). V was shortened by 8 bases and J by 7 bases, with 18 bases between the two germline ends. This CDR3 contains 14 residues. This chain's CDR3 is CASGGTPRRNEQFF. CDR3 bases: TGTGCCAGCGGCGGGACGCCTCGACGAAATGAGCAGTTCTTC.

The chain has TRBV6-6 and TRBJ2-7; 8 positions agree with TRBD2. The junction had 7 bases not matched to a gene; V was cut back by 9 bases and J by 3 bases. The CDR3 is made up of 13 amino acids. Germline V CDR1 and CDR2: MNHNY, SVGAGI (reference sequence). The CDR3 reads CASGGSGNYEQYF. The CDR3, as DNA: TGTGCCAGTGGAGGTAGCGGGAACTACGAGCAGTACTTC.

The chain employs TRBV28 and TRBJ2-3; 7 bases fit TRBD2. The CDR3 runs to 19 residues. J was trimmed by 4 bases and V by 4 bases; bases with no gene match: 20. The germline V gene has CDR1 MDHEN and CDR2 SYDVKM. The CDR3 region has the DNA TGTGCCAGCAGTTCCCTCGTCCCTGACCTGGGGGGGGGATCAGATACGCAGTATTTT. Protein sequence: CASSSLVPDLGGGSDTQYF.

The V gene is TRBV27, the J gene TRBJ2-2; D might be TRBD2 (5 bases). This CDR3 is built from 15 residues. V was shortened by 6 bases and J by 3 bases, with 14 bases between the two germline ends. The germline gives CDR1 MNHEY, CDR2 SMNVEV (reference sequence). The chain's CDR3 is CASRVASPDTGELFF. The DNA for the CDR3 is TGTGCCAGCAGGGTAGCGTCTCCCGACACCGGGGAGCTGTTTTTT.

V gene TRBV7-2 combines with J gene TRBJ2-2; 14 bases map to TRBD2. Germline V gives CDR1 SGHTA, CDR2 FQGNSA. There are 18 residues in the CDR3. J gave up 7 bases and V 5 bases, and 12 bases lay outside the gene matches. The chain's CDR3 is CASSRPLGLAGAGGELFF. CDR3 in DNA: TGTGCCAGCAGCCGCCCCTTGGGACTAGCGGGAGCGGGCGGGGAGCTGTTTTTT.

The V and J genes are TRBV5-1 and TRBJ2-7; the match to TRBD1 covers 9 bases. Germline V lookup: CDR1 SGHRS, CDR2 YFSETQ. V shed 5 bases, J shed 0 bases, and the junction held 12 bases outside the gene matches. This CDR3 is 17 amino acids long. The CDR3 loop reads CASREGQGRRVSYEQYF. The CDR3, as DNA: TGCGCCAGCAGGGAGGGACAGGGCCGCCGAGTCTCCTACGAGCAGTACTTC.

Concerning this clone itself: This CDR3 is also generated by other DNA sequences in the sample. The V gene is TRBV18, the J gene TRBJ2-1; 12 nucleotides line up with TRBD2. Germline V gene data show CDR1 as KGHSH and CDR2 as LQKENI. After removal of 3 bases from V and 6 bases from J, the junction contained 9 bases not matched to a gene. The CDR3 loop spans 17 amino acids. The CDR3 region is CASSPRGLAGAFNEQFF. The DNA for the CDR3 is TGTGCCAGCTCACCCCGGGGACTAGCGGGTGCTTTCAATGAGCAGTTCTTC.

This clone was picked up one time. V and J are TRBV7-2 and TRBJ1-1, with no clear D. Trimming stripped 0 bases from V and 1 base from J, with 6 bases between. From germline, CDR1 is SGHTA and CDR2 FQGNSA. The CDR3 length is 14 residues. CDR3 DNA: TGTGCCAGCAGCTTAGCGCTGACGAACACTGAAGCTTTCTTT. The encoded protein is CASSLALTNTEAFF. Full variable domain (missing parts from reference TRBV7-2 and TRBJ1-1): GAGVSQSPSNKVTEKGKDVELRCDPISGHTALYWYRQSLGQGLEFLIYFQGNSAPDKSGLPSDRFSAERTGGSVSTLTIQRTQQEDSAVYLCASSLALTNTEAFFGQGTRLTVV.

CDR3 sequence: CAWSALAGAYEQYF. The DNA for the CDR3 is TGTGCCTGGAGTGCCCTAGCGGGAGCCTACGAGCAGTACTTC. The chain is built from TRBV30 and TRBJ2-7; 10 bases are shared with TRBD2. V shed 1 base and J 2 bases; nucleotides not matched to a gene: 2. CDR3 length equals 14 residues. Germline V gene lookup returns CDR1 GTSNPN and CDR2 SVGIG (reference sequence).

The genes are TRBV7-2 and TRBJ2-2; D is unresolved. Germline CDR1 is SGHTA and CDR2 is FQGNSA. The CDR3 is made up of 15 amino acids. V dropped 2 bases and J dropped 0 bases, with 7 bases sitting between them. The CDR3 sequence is CASSLQRANTGELFF. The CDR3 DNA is TGTGCCAGCAGCTTACAGCGCGCGAACACCGGGGAGCTGTTTTTT.

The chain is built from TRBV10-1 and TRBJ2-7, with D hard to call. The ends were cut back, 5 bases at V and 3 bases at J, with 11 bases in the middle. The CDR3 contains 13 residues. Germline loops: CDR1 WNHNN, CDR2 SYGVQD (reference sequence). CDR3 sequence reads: CASSPGPDYEQYF. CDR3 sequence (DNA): TGCGCCAGCAGTCCAGGACCCGACTACGAGCAGTACTTC.

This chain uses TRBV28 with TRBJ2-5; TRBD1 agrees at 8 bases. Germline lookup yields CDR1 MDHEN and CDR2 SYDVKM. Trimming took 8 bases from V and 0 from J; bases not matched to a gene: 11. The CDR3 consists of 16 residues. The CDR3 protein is CASSARTGMYQETQYF. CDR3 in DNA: TGTGCCAGCTCCGCCCGGACAGGGATGTACCAAGAGACCCAGTACTTC.

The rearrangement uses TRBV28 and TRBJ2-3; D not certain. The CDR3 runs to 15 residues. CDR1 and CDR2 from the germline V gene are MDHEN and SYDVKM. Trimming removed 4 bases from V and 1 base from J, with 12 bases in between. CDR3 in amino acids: CASSSNLGGTDTQYF. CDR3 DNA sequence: TGTGCCAGCAGTTCCAATCTTGGAGGCACAGATACGCAGTATTTT.

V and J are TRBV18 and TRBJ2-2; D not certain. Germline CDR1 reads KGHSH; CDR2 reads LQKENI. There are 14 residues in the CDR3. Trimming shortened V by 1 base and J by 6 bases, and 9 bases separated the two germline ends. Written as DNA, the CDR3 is TGTGCCAGCTCACCACAATCCCTTCCCGGGGAGCTGTTTTTT. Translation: CASSPQSLPGELFF.

CDR3 in amino acids: CASSLVVRASYEQYF. CDR3 bases: TGTGCCAGCAGCTTGGTTGTACGGGCCTCCTACGAGCAGTACTTC. The chain joins TRBV5-5 to TRBJ2-7; D is undetermined. This CDR3 contains 15 residues. The germline gives CDR1 SGHKS, CDR2 YYEKEE (reference sequence). With 0 bases removed from V and 0 bases from J, the gap between germline ends came to 10 bases.

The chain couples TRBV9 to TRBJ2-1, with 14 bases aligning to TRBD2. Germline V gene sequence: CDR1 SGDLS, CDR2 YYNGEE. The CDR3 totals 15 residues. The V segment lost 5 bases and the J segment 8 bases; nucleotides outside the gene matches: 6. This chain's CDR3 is CASRGGLAGDYEQFF. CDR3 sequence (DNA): TGTGCCAGCAGGGGGGGACTAGCGGGAGACTATGAGCAGTTCTTC.

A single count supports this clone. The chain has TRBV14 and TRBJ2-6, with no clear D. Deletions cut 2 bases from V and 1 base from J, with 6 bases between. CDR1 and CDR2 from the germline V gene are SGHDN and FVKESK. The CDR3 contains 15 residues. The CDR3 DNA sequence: TGTGCCAGCAGCCAATGGGGATCTGGGGCCAACGTCCTGACTTTC. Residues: CASSQWGSGANVLTF.

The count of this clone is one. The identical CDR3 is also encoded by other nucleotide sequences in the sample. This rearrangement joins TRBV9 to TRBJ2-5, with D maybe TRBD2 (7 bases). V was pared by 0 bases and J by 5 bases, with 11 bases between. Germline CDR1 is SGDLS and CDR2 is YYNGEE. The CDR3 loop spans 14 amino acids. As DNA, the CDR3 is TGTGCCAGCAGCGTAGCGGGGGGCTGGGAGACCCAGTACTTC. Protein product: CASSVAGGWETQYF.

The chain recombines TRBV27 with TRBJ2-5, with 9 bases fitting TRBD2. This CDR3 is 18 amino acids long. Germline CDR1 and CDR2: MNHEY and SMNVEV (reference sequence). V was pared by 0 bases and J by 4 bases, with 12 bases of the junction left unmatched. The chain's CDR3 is CASSLSSRRGRARETQYF. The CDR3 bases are TGTGCCAGCAGTTTATCATCTCGACGCGGGAGGGCTCGAGAGACCCAGTACTTC.